The present entry profiles one T cell receptor beta chain with its context. This receptor's antigen is unknown. No base-level quality is on record; no much larger clone is a single base apart. The immunoSEQ hsTCRB v3.0 assay was used at survey level resolution for TRB variable region sequencing. The target sequencing depth for TRB was about 40,000-50,000 T-cell genomes per sample. TRB libraries were pooled and sequenced on an Illumina MiSeq using a v3 150-cycle kit. Turning to the authors' computational methods: Repertoire analysis ran in R within a reproducible Nextflow workflow covering QC, data transformation and analysis. LymphoSeq2, an R package for exploring AIRR-Seq data, was used to implement the custom analyses. A few samples yielding fewer than 5000 total TRB sequences were excluded, leaving roughly 200 analyzed HIV repertoires. Among the approximately 200 retained HIV repertoires, 55 to 65 were collected before ART initiation and approximately 130 were collected after ART initiation. Each repertoire was downsampled to 5000 TRB nucleotide sequences, and summary statistics were averaged across 100 downsampling iterations. Only TRB sequences with CDR3 regions of at least seven amino acids were retained for analysis. Diversity was assessed using a clonality score derived from Shannon entropy and using the Gini coefficient. In the repertoire networks, any two of the top 5000 CDR3 amino acid sequences were connected whenever the two sequences differed by an edit distance of one. GLIPH2 predicted antigen specificity groups and MHC restriction for TRB CDR3 amino acid sequences. To flag known CMV, EBV, HIV or tissue antigen associations, CDR3 amino acid sequences were matched against VDJdb and McPAS-TCR. Pre-ART, post-ART and control groups were compared with Wilcoxon signed-rank tests and Holm-Bonferroni correction. TCRdb obtained this table from immuneACCESS and retained in-frame rearrangements with V and J assigned. These tables miss some clones; where compared with another copy, unresolved V genes account for less than half of the shortfall, and the remainder is unexplained. That table gives V, J and clone size, and the DNA gave D and trimming. For this sample the table gives 20,000 to 25,000 clones, of which around 81% were detected only once. The ten largest clonotypes hold more than 9% of the sample.

This sample stems from a study of long-term antiretroviral therapy in people with HIV (dated by TCRdb to between 2022 and 2023). In the study overall: Collection of the earliest samples took place about a decade ahead of the 2015 WHO recommendation for immediate ART, at a time when ART was typically delayed until CD4 counts fell. A retrospective serial study tested whether ART initiation and durable HIV suppression were associated with changes in peripheral blood TRB repertoire composition and diversity. A total of 192 cryopreserved PBMC samples came from 25 to 30 adults with confirmed HIV infection and were collected serially over a mean of roughly six years (range 1-12). About 35% of the 30 participants with HIV were female. Test extractions of a monoclonal T-cell line alongside under 35 polyclonal samples showed no cross-contamination during QIAcube processing. Results and caveats for the whole study, not just this receptor: Owing to limited PBMC availability, only the TCR beta chain was sequenced, without alpha chain pairing. Because pre-ART samples had limited cell numbers, unsorted PBMC were profiled rather than sorted CD4+ and CD8+ T cells. CDR3 length ranges in HIV repertoires were narrower than in controls, and network structure suggested an antigen-experienced repertoire with only a slight naive shift after ART. Inferences about post-ART repertoire changes are limited because no data were available on ART adherence, viral resistance or therapy changes. The samples span the years 2004 to 2017, and the ART regimens used may be less effective than current regimens. ART initiation was associated with a significant increase in TRB diversity, but diversity stayed significantly below transplant donor controls even after long-term ART. At every time point, the repertoire was dominated by expanded TRB clones first identified before ART initiation, although this dominance fluctuated and, in many PLHIV, declined after ART.

To be included, a participant needed at least one PBMC sample from before ART initiation plus at least two post-ART samples. Treatment was received in the United States of America by all participants with HIV. Cryopreserved samples of 1-10 million PBMC were thawed and washed before DNA extraction. At the time of the earliest PBMC sample for each participant with HIV, ages ranged from about 20 to 54 years. PBMC samples were contributed by each participant from 1-4 timepoints before ART initiation and 2-8 timepoints after ART initiation, with a median of 7 samples. Serial HIV viral load, CD4+ T-cell count, ART history and demographic data were obtained for every participant. Genomic DNA was extracted from unsorted PBMC with a Qiagen kit on a QIAcube, with processing performed in batches of 12 samples. The sequence was collected from a man between 35 and 55 years old with HIV. Source: unsorted PBMCs, taken 1.6 years after starting antiretroviral therapy.

At the DNA level, the sequence is TGTGCCAGCAGCTTAGACAGTCATGGCTACACCTTC. This gives the protein CASSLDSHGYTF. The chain is assembled from TRBV7-9 and TRBJ1-2, with no confidently assigned D gene. The cysteine opens and the phenylalanine closes a CDR3 of 12 amino acids. Here the CDR3 DNA is all that survives: 36 bases in frame from base 1. Cut back by 1 base and 6 bases, the V and J ends lie 6 bases apart. As encoded in the germline V gene (reference sequence), CDR1 is SEHNR while CDR2 is FQNEAQ.